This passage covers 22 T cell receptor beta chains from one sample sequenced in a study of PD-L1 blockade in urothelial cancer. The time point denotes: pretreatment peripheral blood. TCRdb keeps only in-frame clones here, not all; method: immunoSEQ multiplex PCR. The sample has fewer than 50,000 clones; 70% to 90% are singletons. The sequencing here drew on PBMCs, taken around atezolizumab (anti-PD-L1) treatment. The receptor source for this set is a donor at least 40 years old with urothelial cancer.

In nucleotides, the CDR3 is TGTGCCAGCAGCTTGGTGGGAGCCACCTACAATGAGCAGTTCTTC. Its translation is CASSLVGATYNEQFF. The chain links TRBV7-2 to TRBJ2-1, with D tentatively TRBD2 (5 bases). The CDR3 extends over 15 amino acids. Looked up from germline, CDR1 is SGHTA and CDR2 is FQGNSA. Trimming left V 3 bases short and J 2 bases short, with 11 bases between.

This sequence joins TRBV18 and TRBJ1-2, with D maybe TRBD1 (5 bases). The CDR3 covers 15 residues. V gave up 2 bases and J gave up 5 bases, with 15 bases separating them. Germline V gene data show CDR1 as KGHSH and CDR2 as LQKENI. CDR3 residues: CASSPDAQGRYGYTF. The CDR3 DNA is TGTGCCAGCTCACCAGACGCGCAGGGTCGGTATGGCTACACCTTC. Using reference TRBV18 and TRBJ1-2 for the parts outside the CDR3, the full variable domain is NAGVMQNPRHLVRRRGQEARLRCSPMKGHSHVYWYRQLPEEGLKFMVYLQKENIIDESGMPKERFSAEFPKEGPSILRIQQVVRGDSAAYFCASSPDAQGRYGYTFGSGTRLTVV.

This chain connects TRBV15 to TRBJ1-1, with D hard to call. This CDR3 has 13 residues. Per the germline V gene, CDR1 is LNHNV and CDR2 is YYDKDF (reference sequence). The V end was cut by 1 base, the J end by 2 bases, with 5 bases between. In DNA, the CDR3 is TGTGCCACCAGCAGAGCAGTAAACACTGAAGCTTTCTTT. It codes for CATSRAVNTEAFF.

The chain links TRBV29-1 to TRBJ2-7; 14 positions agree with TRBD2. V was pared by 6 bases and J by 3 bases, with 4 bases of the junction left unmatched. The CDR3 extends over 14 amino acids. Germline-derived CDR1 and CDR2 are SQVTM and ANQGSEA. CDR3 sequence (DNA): TGCAGCGTGGCTGGGACTAGCGGGGGCTACGAGCAGTACTTC. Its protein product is CSVAGTSGGYEQYF.

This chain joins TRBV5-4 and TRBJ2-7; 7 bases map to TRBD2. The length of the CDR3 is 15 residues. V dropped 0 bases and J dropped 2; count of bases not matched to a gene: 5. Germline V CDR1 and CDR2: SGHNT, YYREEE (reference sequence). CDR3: CASSLGDTSAYEQYF. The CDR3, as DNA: TGTGCCAGCAGCTTGGGCGACACTAGCGCCTACGAGCAGTACTTC.

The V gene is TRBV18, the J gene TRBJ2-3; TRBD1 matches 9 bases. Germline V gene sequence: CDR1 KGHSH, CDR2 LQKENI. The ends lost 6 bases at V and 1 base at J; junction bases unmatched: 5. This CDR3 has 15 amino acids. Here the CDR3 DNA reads TGTGCCAGCTCCCTACAGGGGGCCGGCACAGATACGCAGTATTTT. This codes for CASSLQGAGTDTQYF.

CDR3 bases: TGCGCCAGCAGCCAACGGACAGGGGCCTACGAGCAGTACTTC. This encodes CASSQRTGAYEQYF. This sequence joins TRBV4-3 and TRBJ2-7, with 9 bases aligning to TRBD1. Looked up from germline, CDR1 is LGHNA and CDR2 is YSLEER. This CDR3 comprises 14 residues. The V segment lost 2 bases and the J segment 2 bases; nucleotides outside the gene matches: 1.

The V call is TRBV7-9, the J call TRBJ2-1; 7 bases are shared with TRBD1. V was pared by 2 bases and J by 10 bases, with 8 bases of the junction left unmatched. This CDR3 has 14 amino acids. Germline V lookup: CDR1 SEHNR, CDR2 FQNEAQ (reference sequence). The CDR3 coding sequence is TGTGCCAGCAGCTTACCCCCCCCCAGGGGGGAGCAGTTCTTC. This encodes CASSLPPPRGEQFF.

The CDR3 sequence is CASSSRENTEAFF. CDR3 DNA sequence: TGTGCCAGCAGCTCCAGGGAGAACACTGAAGCTTTCTTT. V and J are TRBV7-9 and TRBJ1-1; possibly TRBD1 for D (5 bases). The germline V gene encodes CDR1 SEHNR and CDR2 FQNEAQ (reference sequence). With 4 bases removed from V and 1 base from J, the gap between germline ends came to 7 bases. The CDR3 consists of 13 residues.

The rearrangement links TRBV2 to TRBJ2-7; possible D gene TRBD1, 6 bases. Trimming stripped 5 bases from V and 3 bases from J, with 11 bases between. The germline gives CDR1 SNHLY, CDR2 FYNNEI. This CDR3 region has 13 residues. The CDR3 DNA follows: TGTGCCAGCAGTAGAAGGGGGTTCTACGAGCAGTACTTC. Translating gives CASSRRGFYEQYF.

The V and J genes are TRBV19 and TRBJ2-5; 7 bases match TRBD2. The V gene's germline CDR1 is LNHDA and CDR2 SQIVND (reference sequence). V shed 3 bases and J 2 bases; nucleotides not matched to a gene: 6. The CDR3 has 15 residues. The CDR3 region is CASSILAAGQETQYF. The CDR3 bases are TGTGCCAGTAGTATCCTAGCGGCAGGGCAAGAGACCCAGTACTTC.

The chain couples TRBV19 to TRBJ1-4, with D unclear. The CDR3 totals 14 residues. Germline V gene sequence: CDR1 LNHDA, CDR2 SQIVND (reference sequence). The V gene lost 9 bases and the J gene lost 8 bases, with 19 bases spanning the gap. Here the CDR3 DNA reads TGTGCCAGCGCGTCTGGGCGGGATAGCGAAAAACTGTTTTTT. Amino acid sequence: CASASGRDSEKLFF.

CDR3 loop: CASSYSQVLNTEAFF. For the CDR3, the DNA is TGTGCCAGCAGTTACTCGCAGGTGTTGAACACTGAAGCTTTCTTT. V gene TRBV6-5 combines with J gene TRBJ1-1; no reliable D call. The CDR3 is 15 amino acids. Germline CDR1 reads MNHEY; CDR2 reads SVGAGI. V shed 0 bases and J shed 0 bases, with 8 bases lying between them.

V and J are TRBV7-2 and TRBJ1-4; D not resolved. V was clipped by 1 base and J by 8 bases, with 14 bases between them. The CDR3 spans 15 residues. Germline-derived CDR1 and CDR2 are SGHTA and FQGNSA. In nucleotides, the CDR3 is TGTGCCAGCAGCTTAGGCGGGCCCCGAAGGGAAAAACTGTTTTTT. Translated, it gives CASSLGGPRREKLFF.

CDR3 DNA sequence: TGTGCTAGTGGTTTTCGAGGGGGACGCACGGATGAGCAGTTCTTC. The encoded protein is CASGFRGGRTDEQFF. This chain connects TRBV12-5 to TRBJ2-1; maybe TRBD1 (6 bases). The CDR3 is 15 residues long. With 3 bases removed from V and 8 bases from J, the gap between germline ends came to 17 bases. Germline assignment: CDR1 LGHNT and CDR2 FRNRAP.

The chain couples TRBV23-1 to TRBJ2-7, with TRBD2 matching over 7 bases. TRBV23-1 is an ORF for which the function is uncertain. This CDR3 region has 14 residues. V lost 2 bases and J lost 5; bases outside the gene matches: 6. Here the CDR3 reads CASSQRAGDDEQYF. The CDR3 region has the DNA TGCGCCAGCAGTCAACGGGCGGGGGACGACGAGCAGTACTTC.

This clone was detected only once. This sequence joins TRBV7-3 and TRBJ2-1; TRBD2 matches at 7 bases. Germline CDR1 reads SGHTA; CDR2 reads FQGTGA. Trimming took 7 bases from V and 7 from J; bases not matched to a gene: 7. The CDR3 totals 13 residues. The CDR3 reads CASTPAGANEQFF. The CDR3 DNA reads TGTGCCAGCACTCCCGCGGGAGCGAATGAGCAGTTCTTC. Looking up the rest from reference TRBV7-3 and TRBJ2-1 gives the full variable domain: GAGVSQTPSNKVTEKGKYVELRCDPISGHTALYWYRQSLGQGPEFLIYFQGTGAADDSGLPNDRFFAVRPEGSVSTLKIQRTERGDSAVYLCASTPAGANEQFFGPGTRLTVL.

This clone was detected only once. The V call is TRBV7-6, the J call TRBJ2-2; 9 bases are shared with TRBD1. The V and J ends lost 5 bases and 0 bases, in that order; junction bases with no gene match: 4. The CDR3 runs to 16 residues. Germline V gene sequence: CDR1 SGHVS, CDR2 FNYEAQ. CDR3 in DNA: TGTGCCAGCAGCCCCAGACAGGGGGCGAACACCGGGGAGCTGTTTTTT. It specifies CASSPRQGANTGELFF.

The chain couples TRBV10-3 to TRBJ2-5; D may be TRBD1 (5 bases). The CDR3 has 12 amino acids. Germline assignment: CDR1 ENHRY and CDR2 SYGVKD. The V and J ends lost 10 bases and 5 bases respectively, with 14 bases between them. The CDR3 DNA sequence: TGTGCCACCAAAGGGGTCGGGGAGACCCAGTACTTC. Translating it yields CATKGVGETQYF.

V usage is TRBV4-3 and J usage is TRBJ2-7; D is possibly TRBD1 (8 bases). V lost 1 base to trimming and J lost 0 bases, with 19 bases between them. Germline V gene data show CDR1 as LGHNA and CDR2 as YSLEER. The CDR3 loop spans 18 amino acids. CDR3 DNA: TGCGCCAGCAGCCAAGCCGCAGGGGGCCCGGGAGGCTCCTACGAGCAGTACTTC. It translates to CASSQAAGGPGGSYEQYF.

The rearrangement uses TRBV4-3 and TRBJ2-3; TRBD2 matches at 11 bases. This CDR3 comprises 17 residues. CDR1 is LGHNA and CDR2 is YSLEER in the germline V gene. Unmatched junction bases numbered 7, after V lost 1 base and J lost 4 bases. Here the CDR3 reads CASSQGVAGGRADTQYF. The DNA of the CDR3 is TGCGCCAGCAGCCAAGGGGTAGCGGGAGGGCGGGCAGATACGCAGTATTTT.

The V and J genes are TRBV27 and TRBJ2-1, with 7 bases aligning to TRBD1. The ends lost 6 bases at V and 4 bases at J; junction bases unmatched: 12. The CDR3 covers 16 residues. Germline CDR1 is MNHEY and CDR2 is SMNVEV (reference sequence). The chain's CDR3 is CASSQLRGPNYNEQFF. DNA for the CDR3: TGTGCCAGCAGCCAATTGAGGGGGCCCAATTACAATGAGCAGTTCTTC.